This TCR beta chain was identified in a study of T cell clonality in common variable immunodeficiency. Findings and limits, study-wide: Compared with controls, CVID subjects had fewer shared TCRbeta clones.

This clone has ten or more counts. The target antigen is unknown. CVID and control samples used equivalent genomic DNA input. The assay was immunoSEQ multiplex PCR, and TCRdb's table has in-frame clones only and misses some. Listed for the sample are about 52,000 clones, none seen a single time. The sample taken for sequencing was peripheral blood mononuclear cells. This receptor was identified in a person aged 18 to 75 in good health.

The CDR3 loop is CASSLATGLAGVDEQFF. Partial CDR3 DNA: TGCGCCAGCAGCTTGGCCACGGGACTAGCGGGAGTGGATGAG. The chain couples TRBV5-1 to TRBJ2-1; TRBD2 aligns across 14 bases. The CDR3 end lies 3 residues beyond the end of the read and is filled in from the germline J gene. The CDR3 length is 17 residues. Losses at the gene ends were 0 bases for V and 8 bases for J; bases not matched to a gene: 7. Germline V gene lookup returns CDR1 SGHRS and CDR2 YFSETQ.